This TCR beta chain originates from a study of T cell responses to AZD1222 COVID-19 vaccine. Assay used: immunoSEQ multiplex PCR; TCRdb lists only in-frame clones, some missing. The sample consists of about 120,000 clones, over 80% of them appearing once. Germline V gene sequence: CDR1 KGHSH, CDR2 LQKENI. CDR3 length: 12 residues. Trimming shortened V by 10 bases and J by 11 bases, and 20 bases separated the two germline ends. The rearrangement uses TRBV18 and TRBJ1-1; D is unclear. The receptor's source is an adult in good health. Sequences were derived from peripheral blood, sampled on day 0 of AZD1222 vaccination. CDR3 residues: CATSNGGLQAFF. The CDR3 nucleotides read TGTGCCACGTCAAACGGCGGGTTGCAGGCTTTCTTT.